Given below is one T cell receptor (beta chain) in context. It lacks a known antigen. There are no base qualities to consult, and no much larger clone falls within one base. This entry is derived from a study of cytomegalovirus exposure and HLA in healthy donors (TCRdb year 2017). General notes on the study: According to an earlier analysis of 587 of the donors, 150 million to 200 million T cells yielded 90 million to 140 million unique TCR beta sequences and 250 to 350 Gb of sequence data. Besides the first cohort of more than 650 subjects, a separate validation cohort made up of about 120 different subjects was used. The study aimed to test whether signatures of past pathogen exposure could be identified by cataloging public T cell receptors. Among 300 to 500 genotyped donors of the cohort, an average of about 240,000 unique TCR beta nucleotide sequences was sequenced per donor, of which about 19% were non-productive. A later analysis re-analyzed previously published TCR beta repertoires from about 730 donors and added high-resolution HLA genotyping to study TCR occurrence patterns. Donor age, sex, ethnicity and CMV serostatus were compiled together with the repertoire data. Both class I and class II loci were covered by HLA typing, at four-digit resolution. Every discovery cohort repertoire had been produced on one sequencing platform. To predict cytomegalovirus infection status, the study brought together high-throughput TCR immunosequencing, statistical association of individual TCRs with disease status, and machine learning. Approximately 300 gigabases of sequencing data and 70 million to 85 million unique TCR sequences were included in an early release covering 500 to 750 HLA-typed donors. An earlier analysis of approximately 500 of the donors applied high-throughput TCR beta sequencing to assess whether each TCR beta V gene segment acted as functional or pseudogenic. Four to six DR-DQ haplotypes were handled as single units for association and clustering because linkage in the cohort was strong. The study profiled the T cell repertoires of under 850 subjects by immunosequencing and related them to cytomegalovirus serostatus. Typing coverage differed by locus: A, B, C, DRB1 and DQB1 were typed in roughly 620-630 donors, DQA1 in 500 to 550, DPA1 in around 610, and DPB1 in just under 490. In a later genetic analysis, genome-wide SNP genotypes for about 55% of the 666 donors were used, and that subset was treated as a discovery cohort. The later analysis used no new phenotypic data to find candidate immune exposures, relying instead on TCR beta sequences and their occurrence across donors. The genetic ancestry cluster associated with self-reported Caucasian donors included over 80% of the 398 genotyped donors. Overall results and qualifications from the work: In both the original and validation cohorts, the classifier was reported to diagnose cytomegalovirus status with high specificity and sensitivity. The earlier analysis of almost 600 of the donors excluded over 15 rarely observed V segments, including chromosome 9 orphons, because counts were too low. Because HLA typing was unavailable for some donors at each locus, only the typed subset was used in association tests. In vitro tests confirmed that a few of the cytomegalovirus-associated TCR beta chains recognize cytomegalovirus antigens. Some IMGT-functional V segments, including TRBV6-2 and TRBV6-3, could not be distinguished by the 87-base-pair reads and were therefore excluded. Several of the top co-occurrence clusters appeared to be linked to parvovirus B19, influenza, CMV and Epstein-Barr virus, according to a later analysis. CMV serostatus was the only immune exposure information available for the cohort. The sequencing pipeline was judged likely to have produced a cluster of highly shared sequence variants as a technical artifact. Most CMV-associated TCR beta chains appeared to be HLA-restricted in a later analysis, and the HLA associations seemed to be driven largely by CMV exposure. According to the authors, the approach could potentially be generalized to other disease states and immunological phenotypes. While some public TCRs were present in many individuals, most TCR sequences turned up only very rarely across donors. According to a later analysis, TCR association rates differed among HLA loci, with DRB1 alleles showing the most associated TCRs and HLA-C alleles showing the fewest. A total of roughly 160 TCR beta chains were listed by the study as associated with cytomegalovirus. Linkage disequilibrium might explain the correlated functional status among segregating V segments, but an unknown experimental factor could not be excluded. In a later genetic analysis, fewer N-insertions in productive TCRs were reported among donors in an Asian-associated ancestry cluster than the roughly 700-donor mean. Assigning TCR associations to individual alleles was difficult when HLA alleles, especially DR and DQ, strongly co-occurred. In an earlier analysis of 587 of the donors, most TCR beta V segments appeared in productive rearrangements about 90% or about 30% of the time, broadly matching IMGT annotations. Sequencing depth was assumed to be roughly uniform across donors in the presence/absence analyses, though that assumption may not hold. A further reported finding was that TCR beta sequences accurately predicted the HLA-A and HLA-B alleles for most subjects in the first cohort. In a later analysis, HLA-associated TCR beta chains showed more clonal expansion and lower generation probabilities than non-associated chains that were equally common. This cohort had only TCR beta chains sequenced, and the lack of alpha or paired-chain data limited which features could be detected. At a false discovery rate of 0.05, a later analysis linked under 20,000 TCR beta sequences to specific HLA alleles. In a later genetic analysis, a missense DCLRE1C variant was associated with V-gene and J-gene trimming of TCR beta chains, and the association was replicated in an independent cohort.

Preparation of the library involved the immunoSEQ multiplex PCR assay. The multiplex PCR relied on a mix of 60 forward primers for TCR Vbeta segments and 13 reverse primers for TCR Jbeta segments. The CDR3 region of rearranged TCR beta genes was amplified from genomic DNA with a multiplex PCR assay. On the Illumina HiSeq System, the amplified TCR beta libraries were sequenced as 87-base-pair reads. As for how the authors treated the data: In a later analysis, tens of millions of unique TCR beta chains were counted across the roughly 610 repertoires, and some 10 million of these chains were shared by at least two donors. Raw reads were error-corrected and collapsed into unique sequences by a nearest-neighbor algorithm in which closely related sequences were merged to remove PCR and sequencing errors. To assign V, D and J gene segments, CDR3 sequences were aligned to IMGT reference sequences. For a sequence to be retained, a match of at least six nucleotides was required to both a V gene segment and a J gene segment. A rearrangement was called productive if the CDR3 had no stop codons and remained in frame with V and J, and every other rearrangement was called non-productive. Following IMGT convention, CDR3 was defined as the stretch from the second conserved V-encoded cysteine up to the conserved J-encoded phenylalanine. In an earlier analysis of around 570 of the donors, sequences lacking an unambiguous match to a single V gene segment were excluded. In an earlier analysis of approximately 610 of the donors, V segments were called functional above 56.7% productive rearrangements and were called segregating when the between-donor standard deviation exceeded 5%. A statistical classification framework was built for diagnosing cytomegalovirus status from the catalog of TCR beta chain sequences. A later analysis assigned V and J genes by comparing TCR nucleotide sequences with IMGT/GENE-DB human TR gene sequences. A later analysis assigned CDR3 sequences and most-parsimonious VDJ recombination scenarios with the TCRdist pipeline. In a later analysis, each TCR beta chain was defined by its CDR3 amino acid sequence together with its V-gene family, and reads without a unique V-gene family were excluded. In a later analysis, several hundred highly shared, low-generation-probability nucleotide sequences were removed to address suspected cross-contamination and a sequencing artifact. In a later analysis, a clonal expansion index was calculated for each public chain from normalized within-repertoire ranks of inferred template counts. In a later analysis, generation probabilities were computed with a VDJ recombination model fitted to out-of-frame rearrangements, and the resulting probabilities were checked against IGoR. A later analysis scored TCR-TCR, TCR-HLA and TCR-CMV co-occurrence with hypergeometric tests, applying a repertoire-size bias correction to TCR pairs. False discovery rates were estimated in a later analysis by permuting HLA or CMV assignments 20 times. A later analysis grouped co-occurring TCRs with DBSCAN, adding TCRdist sequence similarity when clustering within HLA-allele-positive subsets. Repertoires with fewer than 30,000 or more than 120,000 public chains were left out of co-occurrence clustering, as were about five repertoires with anomalous nucleotide sharing. TCRdb holds this immuneACCESS table with in-frame rearrangements only. Some clones are missing; in checked studies, unresolved V genes explain under half, and the rest has no known cause. Clone size and the V and J calls come from that table; the DNA yielded D and trimming. Counted in this sample were roughly 100,000 clones; 50% to 70% of them appeared once. Jointly, the top ten make up about 4.4% of the sample.

The CDR3, cysteine through phenylalanine, is 14 amino acids long. CDR3 DNA is the only sequence kept; it has 42 bases, read in frame from the first base. CDR1 is given as SGHAT and CDR2 as FQNNGV, both from the germline V gene. V is pared back by 3 bases and J by 7 bases, with 13 bases lying between the germline termini. In total, more than 500 healthy bone marrow donors made up the cohort. Cohort members were all nominally healthy when sampled, although unrecorded immune exposures were likely present. Of the 666 cohort members, about 290 had a positive CMV serostatus and 352 had a negative one, while no CMV serostatus was recorded for the donor. Each donor provided a peripheral blood sample, and peripheral blood mononuclear cells were used for TCR beta sequencing. The Qiagen DNeasy Blood Extraction Kit was used to extract genomic DNA from the blood cell samples.

The source material was PBMCs. The V and J genes are TRBV11-2 and TRBJ2-1, with no D gene named confidently. The TCR sequence derives from a human donor in good health. The CDR3 loop reads CASSFVIGQNEQFF. The DNA sequence follows: TGTGCCAGCAGCTTTGTTATTGGGCAGAATGAGCAGTTCTTC.